These 7 T cell receptor beta chains share one sample of origin, sequenced in a study of identical twins. One entry per CDR3 protein results from TCRdb running MiXCR on the 5' RACE reads. This repertoire shows under 350,000 distinct CDR3 sequences, nearly 9.5% found once; its top ten account for 6% to 8.5%. Separately, the same data were catalogued under a study of yellow fever vaccine responses in identical twins.

Sequencing used CD8+ T cells sorted from blood. These receptors originate from a woman in her late teens or twenties in good health.

This clonotype was observed a handful of times. The V call is TRBV12-3 or TRBV12-4, the J call TRBJ1-6, with TRBD1 matching 10 bases. V lost 6 bases, J lost 6 bases, and 5 bases stayed unmatched. The CDR3 has 15 amino acids. The CDR3 loop is CASRPRTGGNSPLHF. DNA for the CDR3: TGTGCCAGCAGACCGAGGACAGGGGGTAATTCACCCCTCCACTTT.

This clonotype was detected many times. J is TRBJ2-1 and V is TRBV5-1; 10 bases map to TRBD1. This CDR3 contains 14 residues. Losses at the gene ends were 3 bases for V and 10 bases for J; bases not matched to a gene: 7. Per germline, CDR1 SGHRS and CDR2 YFSETQ. In DNA form, the CDR3 reads TGCGCCAGCAGCTCTTGGACAGGGGGAGGGGAGCAGTTCTTC. It encodes CASSSWTGGGEQFF.

A word on this clonotype: A much bigger clone sits one base away, suggesting this may be a read error. This rearrangement joins TRBV29-1 to TRBJ2-7; the match to TRBD1 covers 10 bases. The CDR3 sequence is 15 residues long. Looked up from germline, CDR1 is SQVTM and CDR2 is ANQGSEA. In DNA, the CDR3 is TGCAGAGTTGAAGATGAAGGACAGGGGGTCTGGGAGCAGTACTTC. This sequence encodes CRVEDEGQGVWEQYF.

There are many counts of this clonotype. The CDR3 DNA sequence: TGTGCCAGCAGTTCCGGACTAGCCAAAAACATTCAGTACTTC. This sequence encodes CASSSGLAKNIQYF. The rearrangement uses TRBV28 and TRBJ2-4, with D possibly being TRBD2 (5 bases). The V end was cut by 4 bases, the J end by 0 bases, with 7 bases between. Germline V gives CDR1 MDHEN, CDR2 SYDVKM. The CDR3 has 14 amino acids. Variable domain in full (rest from reference TRBV28 and TRBJ2-4): DVKVTQSSRYLVKRTGEKVFLECVQDMDHENMFWYRQDPGLGLRLIYFSYDVKMKEKGDIPEGYSVSREKKERFSLILESASTNQTSMYLCASSSGLAKNIQYFGAGTRLSVL.

This sequence joins TRBV10-3 and TRBJ2-3; D possibly corresponds to TRBD2 (6 bases). The CDR3 covers 13 residues. V was trimmed by 8 bases and J by 4 bases, leaving 13 bases between them. Germline V gene data show CDR1 as ENHRY and CDR2 as SYGVKD. The CDR3 here is CAIRRVAADTQYF. The CDR3 nucleotides read TGTGCCATCCGGAGGGTAGCAGCAGATACGCAGTATTTT.

A few counts support this clonotype. This sequence joins TRBV7-9 and TRBJ2-7, with TRBD1 identical over 10 bases. Per the germline V gene, CDR1 is SEHNR and CDR2 is FQNEAQ (reference sequence). Losses at the gene ends were 5 bases for V and 5 bases for J; bases not matched to a gene: 12. The CDR3 sequence is 16 residues long. The CDR3 DNA sequence: TGTGCCAGCAGCCCTCGCCTGGACAGGGGGACCCACGAGCAGTACTTC. Translated, it gives CASSPRLDRGTHEQYF.

The CDR3 protein is CASSQDWAGVETQYF. In DNA, the CDR3 is TGCGCCAGCAGCCAAGATTGGGCGGGAGTAGAGACCCAGTACTTC. The chain recombines TRBV4-3 with TRBJ2-5; 7 nucleotides line up with TRBD2. There are 15 residues in the CDR3. Trimming removed 0 bases from V and 4 bases from J; junction bases left unmatched: 5. Germline-derived CDR1 and CDR2 are LGHNA and YSLEER.